This is a list of T cell receptor beta chains from one sample in a study of T-cell reconstitution after alpha-beta-depleted transplantation in children. TCRdb processed the PCR reads anew with MiXCR; each CDR3 protein has one entry. The table shows about 16,000 distinct CDR3 sequences, with 4.5% to 6.5% occurring only once. This sample comprised PBMCs, obtained before TCRalphabeta/CD19-depleted stem cell transplant. The source is a boy between 10 and 17 years old with acute lymphoblastic leukemia, due to receive a stem cell transplant. Both conserved end residues are part of each CDR3. D genes are given only for firm matches. The size entry gives once, few, many or a size class.

j_gene	abundance	d_gene	v_gene	len	CDR3aa	CDR3nt
TRBJ2-3	few	-	TRBV6-2/TRBV6-3	14	CASSPRGFTDTQYF	TGTGCCAGCAGCCCTCGTGGATTTACAGATACGCAGTATTTT
TRBJ1-4	many	-	TRBV4-1	15	CASSHRPPGDEKLFF	TGCGCCAGCAGCCACAGACCGCCCGGCGATGAAAAACTGTTTTTT
TRBJ2-6	many	TRBD1	TRBV30	15	CAWGRGLSGANVLTF	TGTGCCTGGGGCAGGGGGTTATCTGGGGCCAACGTCCTGACTTTC
TRBJ2-1	many	TRBD2	TRBV9	17	CASSPRTSESFYNEQFF	TGTGCCAGCAGCCCGCGGACTAGCGAAAGTTTTTACAATGAGCAGTTCTTC
TRBJ2-1	medium-sized	TRBD1	TRBV4-3	18	CASSQDWIGQGAGNEQFF	TGCGCCAGCAGCCAAGATTGGATCGGACAGGGGGCAGGGAATGAGCAGTTCTTC
TRBJ1-2	many	TRBD1	TRBV27	14	CASTSFGTGYGYTF	TGTGCCAGCACTTCTTTTGGGACAGGCTATGGCTACACCTTC
TRBJ2-1	many	-	TRBV6-1	15	CASSLHSISGNEQFF	TGTGCCAGCAGCCTCCATAGTATTTCTGGCAATGAGCAGTTCTTC
TRBJ2-1	many	TRBD2	TRBV4-2	17	CASSQESSGRAYNEQFF	TGTGCCAGCAGCCAAGAATCAAGCGGGAGGGCCTACAATGAGCAGTTCTTC
TRBJ2-7	many	TRBD2	TRBV28	16	CAIHSSPTSGRGEQYF	TGTGCCATCCATTCTTCGCCGACTAGCGGGAGGGGCGAGCAGTACTTC
TRBJ2-7	medium-sized	TRBD2	TRBV29-1	14	CSVDGLAGVYEQYF	TGCAGCGTTGACGGACTAGCGGGAGTCTACGAGCAGTACTTC
TRBJ2-2	many	-	TRBV11-1	18	CASSDLGRLTGDTGELFF	TGTGCCAGCAGCGACCTAGGCAGGCTAACCGGTGACACCGGGGAGCTGTTTTTT
TRBJ2-3	many	-	TRBV7-9	13	CASRPGVGDTQYF	TGTGCCAGCAGGCCGGGGGTAGGCGATACGCAGTATTTT
TRBJ2-5	many	-	TRBV18	13	CASSQGVSETQYF	TGTGCCAGCTCACAGGGGGTTTCAGAGACCCAGTACTTC
TRBJ1-4	many	-	TRBV12-3/TRBV12-4	16	CASSLATFATNEKLFF	TGTGCCAGCAGTTTAGCGACATTTGCAACTAATGAAAAACTGTTTTTT
TRBJ2-7	many	-	TRBV27	15	CASSLFRGIPYEQYF	TGTGCCAGCAGTTTGTTCCGGGGAATCCCCTACGAGCAGTACTTC
TRBJ1-5	many	TRBD1	TRBV4-3	17	CASSQGLPGQGNQPQHF	TGCGCCAGCAGCCAAGGCTTACCGGGACAGGGGAATCAGCCCCAGCATTTT
TRBJ2-7	many	-	TRBV2	14	CASRIGQYSYEQYF	TGTGCCAGCAGAATTGGACAGTATTCCTACGAGCAGTACTTC
TRBJ2-1	many	-	TRBV12-3/TRBV12-4	12	CASSLLDNEQFF	TGTGCCAGCAGTTTATTGGACAATGAGCAGTTCTTC
TRBJ1-3	many	TRBD1	TRBV28	17	CASSLPQGAGSGNTIYF	TGTGCCAGCAGTTTACCGCAGGGGGCTGGCTCTGGAAACACCATATATTTT
TRBJ2-7	medium-sized	-	TRBV12-3/TRBV12-4	14	CASGGRAGRREQYF	TGTGCCAGCGGAGGACGTGCAGGGCGCCGCGAGCAGTACTTC
TRBJ1-3	many	-	TRBV7-9	16	CASSLVRQGRGNTIYF	TGTGCCAGCAGCTTAGTCAGGCAGGGCCGCGGAAACACCATATATTTT
TRBJ1-2	many	-	TRBV7-9	18	CASSLYPIGTSIYRGYTF	TGTGCCAGCAGCTTATACCCGATCGGGACTTCCATATACCGTGGCTACACCTTC
TRBJ2-7	many	-	TRBV20-1	13	CSARSTENYEQYF	TGCAGTGCTAGAAGTACAGAGAACTACGAGCAGTACTTC
TRBJ1-2	many	TRBD1	TRBV12-3/TRBV12-4	15	CASSLQGARVYGYTF	TGTGCCAGCAGTTTACAGGGGGCGCGGGTGTATGGCTACACCTTC
TRBJ1-1	medium-sized	-	TRBV3-1	14	CASSQVGGNTEAFF	TGTGCCAGCAGCCAAGTGGGGGGGAACACTGAAGCTTTCTTT
TRBJ2-7	many	TRBD2	TRBV27	14	CASSFGGARYEQYF	TGTGCCAGCAGTTTCGGGGGGGCTCGCTACGAGCAGTACTTC
TRBJ2-7	many	-	TRBV10-3	15	CAISPGVLSSYEQYF	TGTGCCATCAGCCCGGGGGTGCTTAGCTCCTACGAGCAGTACTTC
TRBJ2-2	many	TRBD2	TRBV28	13	CASRREYTGELFF	TGTGCCAGCAGGCGGGAGTACACCGGGGAGCTGTTTTTT
TRBJ2-5	many	TRBD2	TRBV11-3	17	CASSFGLAGPLGETQYF	TGTGCCAGCAGCTTCGGACTAGCGGGGCCGCTAGGGGAGACCCAGTACTTC
TRBJ1-4	few	-	TRBV7-2	15	CASSLVAFPNEKLFF	TGTGCCAGCAGCTTAGTTGCTTTTCCTAATGAAAAACTGTTTTTT
TRBJ2-3	medium-sized	TRBD2	TRBV5-1	15	CASSLVLADTDTQYF	TGCGCCAGCAGCTTGGTACTAGCGGATACAGATACGCAGTATTTT
TRBJ2-7	many	-	TRBV9	12	CASNPDRIEQYF	TGTGCCAGCAACCCAGATCGGATCGAGCAGTACTTC
TRBJ2-1	many	-	TRBV4-1	15	CASSPSSHSYNEQFF	TGCGCCAGCAGCCCCTCAAGCCATTCCTACAATGAGCAGTTCTTC
TRBJ2-5	many	-	TRBV24-1	15	CATSVGQLYQETQYF	TGTGCCACCAGTGTCGGACAGTTGTACCAAGAGACCCAGTACTTC
TRBJ2-4	many	-	TRBV19	15	CASSTGFGAKNIQYF	TGTGCCAGTAGCACAGGGTTCGGAGCCAAAAACATTCAGTACTTC
TRBJ2-7	many	TRBD2	TRBV5-1	15	CASSLDSGRIYEQYF	TGCGCCAGCAGCTTGGACAGCGGGAGGATCTACGAGCAGTACTTC
TRBJ2-5	many	-	TRBV4-1	14	CASSQLPGQETQYF	TGCGCCAGCAGCCAACTTCCCGGTCAAGAGACCCAGTACTTC
TRBJ2-7	many	-	TRBV12-3/TRBV12-4	14	CASSFGQGWVEQYF	TGTGCCAGCAGTTTTGGCCAGGGCTGGGTAGAGCAGTACTTC
TRBJ2-1	many	-	TRBV3-1	14	CASSQEAVHNEQFF	TGTGCCAGCAGCCAAGAAGCGGTCCACAATGAGCAGTTCTTC
TRBJ2-1	medium-sized	-	TRBV29-1	13	CSVESRATYEQFF	TGCAGCGTTGAATCTAGGGCGACTTACGAGCAGTTCTTC
TRBJ2-3	many	-	TRBV6-5	15	CASSYSSSITDTQYF	TGTGCCAGCAGTTACTCTTCCAGCATCACAGATACGCAGTATTTT
TRBJ1-5	many	-	TRBV6-1	15	CASSRTGYSNQPQHF	TGTGCCAGCAGTCGAACAGGGTACAGCAATCAGCCCCAGCATTTT
TRBJ2-7	medium-sized	-	TRBV20-1	13	CSAREGSSYEQYF	TGCAGTGCTAGAGAGGGGAGCTCCTACGAGCAGTACTTC
TRBJ2-1	many	-	TRBV5-5	15	CASSSGRASHNEQFF	TGTGCCAGCAGCTCGGGCAGAGCCTCACACAATGAGCAGTTCTTC
TRBJ2-1	many	-	TRBV6-1	15	CASSEAQGGYNKQFF	TGTGCCAGCAGTGAAGCACAGGGCGGTTATAATAAGCAGTTCTTC
TRBJ1-1	many	-	TRBV21-1	15	CASTVGKLMNTEAFF	TGTGCCAGCACCGTGGGGAAATTGATGAACACTGAAGCTTTCTTT
TRBJ2-3	many	-	TRBV6-4	14	CASRPTIASDTQYF	TGTGCCAGCAGGCCGACGATAGCGTCAGATACGCAGTATTTT
TRBJ1-1	many	-	TRBV29-1	10	CSVENTEAFF	TGCAGCGTTGAGAACACTGAAGCTTTCTTT
TRBJ1-2	many	-	TRBV11-2	17	CASSPDSTAVINYGYTF	TGTGCCAGCAGCCCTGACTCGACGGCAGTAATTAACTATGGCTACACCTTC
TRBJ1-1	many	-	TRBV2	13	CASSEIGLTEAFF	TGTGCCAGCAGTGAAATCGGGTTAACTGAAGCTTTCTTT
TRBJ1-5	many	TRBD1	TRBV3-1	18	CASSTADRGGYSNQPQHF	TGTGCCAGCAGCACCGCAGACAGGGGAGGGTATAGCAATCAGCCCCAGCATTTT
TRBJ2-3	many	TRBD2	TRBV7-6	17	CASSLVPGTRITDTQYF	TGTGCCAGCAGCTTAGTCCCCGGGACTAGAATAACAGATACGCAGTATTTT
TRBJ1-4	many	-	TRBV3-1	13	CASSPDSGGKLFF	TGTGCCAGCAGCCCCGACTCGGGGGGAAAACTGTTTTTT
TRBJ2-1	many	-	TRBV7-2	17	CASSPSASSENYNEQFF	TGTGCCAGCAGCCCCTCCGCCTCTAGCGAAAACTACAATGAGCAGTTCTTC
TRBJ1-5	few	-	TRBV19	15	CASMAGLGNNQPQHF	TGTGCCAGTATGGCAGGGTTGGGGAACAATCAGCCCCAGCATTTT